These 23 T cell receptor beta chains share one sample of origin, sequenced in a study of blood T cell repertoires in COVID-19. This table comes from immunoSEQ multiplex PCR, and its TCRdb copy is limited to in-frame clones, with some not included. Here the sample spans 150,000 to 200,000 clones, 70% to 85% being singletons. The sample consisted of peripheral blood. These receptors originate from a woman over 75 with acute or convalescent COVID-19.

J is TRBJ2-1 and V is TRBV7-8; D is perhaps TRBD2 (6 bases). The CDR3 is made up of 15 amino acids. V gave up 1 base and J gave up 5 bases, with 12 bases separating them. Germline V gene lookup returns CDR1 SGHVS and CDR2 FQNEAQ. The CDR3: CASSLVGGRDNEQFF. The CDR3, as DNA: TGTGCCAGCAGCTTAGTAGGAGGGCGGGACAATGAGCAGTTCTTC.

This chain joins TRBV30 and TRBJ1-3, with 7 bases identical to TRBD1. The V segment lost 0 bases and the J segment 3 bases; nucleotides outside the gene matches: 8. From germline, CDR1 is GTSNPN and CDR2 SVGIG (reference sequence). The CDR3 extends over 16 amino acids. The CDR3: CAWSVLAGGFGNTIYF. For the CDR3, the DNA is TGTGCCTGGAGTGTTTTAGCAGGGGGTTTTGGAAACACCATATATTTT.

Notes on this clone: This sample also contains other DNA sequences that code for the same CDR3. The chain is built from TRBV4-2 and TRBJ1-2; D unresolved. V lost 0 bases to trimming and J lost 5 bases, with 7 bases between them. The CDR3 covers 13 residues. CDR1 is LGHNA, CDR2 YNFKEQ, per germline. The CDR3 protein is CASSQDPGYGYTF. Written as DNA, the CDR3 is TGTGCCAGCAGCCAAGATCCCGGGTATGGCTACACCTTC.

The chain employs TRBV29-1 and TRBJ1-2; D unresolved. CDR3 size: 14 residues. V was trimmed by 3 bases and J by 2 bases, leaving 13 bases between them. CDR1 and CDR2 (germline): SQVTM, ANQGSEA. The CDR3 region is CSVDRSILNYGYTF. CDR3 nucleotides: TGCAGCGTTGACAGATCAATACTAAACTATGGCTACACCTTC.

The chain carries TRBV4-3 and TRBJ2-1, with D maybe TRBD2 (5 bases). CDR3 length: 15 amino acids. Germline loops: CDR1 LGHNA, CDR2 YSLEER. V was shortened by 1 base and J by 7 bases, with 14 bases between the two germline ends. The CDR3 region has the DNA TGCGCCAGCAGCCAAGGCGGTGGGAGATGGAATGAGCAGTTCTTC. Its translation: CASSQGGGRWNEQFF.

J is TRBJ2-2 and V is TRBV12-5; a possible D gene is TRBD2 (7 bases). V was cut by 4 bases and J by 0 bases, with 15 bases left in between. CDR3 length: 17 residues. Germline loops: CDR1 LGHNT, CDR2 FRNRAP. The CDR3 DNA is TGTGCTAGTGGTTCCAGACAGGCGGGGGCGAACACCGGGGAGCTGTTTTTT. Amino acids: CASGSRQAGANTGELFF.

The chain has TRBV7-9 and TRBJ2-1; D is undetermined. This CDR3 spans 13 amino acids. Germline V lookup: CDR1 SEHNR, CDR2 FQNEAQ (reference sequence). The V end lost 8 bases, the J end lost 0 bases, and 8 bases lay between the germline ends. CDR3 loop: CASGRGSYNEQFF. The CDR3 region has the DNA TGTGCCAGCGGTCGCGGCTCCTACAATGAGCAGTTCTTC.

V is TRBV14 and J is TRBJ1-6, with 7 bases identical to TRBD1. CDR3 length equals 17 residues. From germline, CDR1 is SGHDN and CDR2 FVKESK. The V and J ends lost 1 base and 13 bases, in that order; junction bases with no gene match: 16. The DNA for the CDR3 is TGTGCCAGCAGCCAAGGGATTACAGGGGTCGGCTTCTTCCCCCTCCACTTT. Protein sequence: CASSQGITGVGFFPLHF.

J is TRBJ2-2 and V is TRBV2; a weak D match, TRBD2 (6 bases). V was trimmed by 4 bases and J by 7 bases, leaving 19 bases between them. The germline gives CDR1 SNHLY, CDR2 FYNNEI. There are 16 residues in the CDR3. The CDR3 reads CASSARLSGRRGELFF. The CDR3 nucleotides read TGTGCCAGCAGTGCCCGGCTTAGCGGAAGACGCGGGGAGCTGTTTTTT. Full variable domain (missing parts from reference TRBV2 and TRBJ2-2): EPEVTQTPSHQVTQMGQEVILRCVPISNHLYFYWYRQILGQKVEFLVSFYNNEISEKSEIFDDQFSVERPDGSNFTLKIRSTKLEDSAMYFCASSARLSGRRGELFFGEGSRLTVL.

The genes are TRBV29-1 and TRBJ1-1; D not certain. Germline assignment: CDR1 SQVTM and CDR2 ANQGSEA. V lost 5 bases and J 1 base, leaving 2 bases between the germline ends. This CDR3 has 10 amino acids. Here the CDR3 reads CSVQNTEAFF. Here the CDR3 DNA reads TGCAGCGTTCAGAACACTGAAGCTTTCTTT.

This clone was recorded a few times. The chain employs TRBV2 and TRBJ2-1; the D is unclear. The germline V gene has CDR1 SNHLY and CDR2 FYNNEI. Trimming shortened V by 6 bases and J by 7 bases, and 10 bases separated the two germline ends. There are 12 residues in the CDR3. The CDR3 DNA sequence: TGTGCCAGCAGCGGTTCGGAGAATGAGCAGTTCTTC. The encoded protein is CASSGSENEQFF.

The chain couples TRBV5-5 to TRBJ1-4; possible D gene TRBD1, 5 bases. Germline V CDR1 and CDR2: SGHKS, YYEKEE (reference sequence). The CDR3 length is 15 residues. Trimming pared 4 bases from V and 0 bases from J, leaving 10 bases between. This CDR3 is CASSPRGATNEKLFF. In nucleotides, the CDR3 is TGTGCCAGCAGCCCTCGGGGGGCAACTAATGAAAAACTGTTTTTT.

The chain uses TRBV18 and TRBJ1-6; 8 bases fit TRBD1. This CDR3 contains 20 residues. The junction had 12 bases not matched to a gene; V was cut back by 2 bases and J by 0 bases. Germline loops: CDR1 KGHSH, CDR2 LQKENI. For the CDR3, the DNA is TGTGCCAGCTCACCAAGTCGGACAGGGAAGGGGAGCTCCTATAATTCACCCCTCCACTTT. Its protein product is CASSPSRTGKGSSYNSPLHF.

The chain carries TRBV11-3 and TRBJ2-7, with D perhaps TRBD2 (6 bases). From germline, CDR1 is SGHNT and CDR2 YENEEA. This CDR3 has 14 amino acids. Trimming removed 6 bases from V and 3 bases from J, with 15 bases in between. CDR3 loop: CASSLGGLDYEQYF. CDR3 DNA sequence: TGTGCCAGCAGTCTCGGGGGTTTGGACTACGAGCAGTACTTC.

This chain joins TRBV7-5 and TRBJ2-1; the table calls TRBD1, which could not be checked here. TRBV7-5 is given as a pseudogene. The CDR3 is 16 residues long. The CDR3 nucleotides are TGTGTCAGAAGCCACCCCGACAGGGCCTCCTACAATGAGCAGTTCTTC. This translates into CVRSHPDRASYNEQFF.

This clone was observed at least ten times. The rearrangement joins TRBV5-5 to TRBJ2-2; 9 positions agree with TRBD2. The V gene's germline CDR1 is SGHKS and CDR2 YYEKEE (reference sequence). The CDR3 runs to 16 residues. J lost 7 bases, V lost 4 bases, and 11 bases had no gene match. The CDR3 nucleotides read TGTGCCAGCAGCCCGGAAGGCGGGAGGGCAAGCGGGGAGCTGTTTTTT. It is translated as CASSPEGGRASGELFF.

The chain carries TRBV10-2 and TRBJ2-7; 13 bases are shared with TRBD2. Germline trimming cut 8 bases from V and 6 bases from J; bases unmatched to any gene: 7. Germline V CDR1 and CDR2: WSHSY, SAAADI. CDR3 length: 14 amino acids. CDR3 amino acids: CASFPGLAGAEQYF. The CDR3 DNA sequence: TGCGCCAGCTTCCCTGGACTAGCGGGAGCCGAGCAGTACTTC.

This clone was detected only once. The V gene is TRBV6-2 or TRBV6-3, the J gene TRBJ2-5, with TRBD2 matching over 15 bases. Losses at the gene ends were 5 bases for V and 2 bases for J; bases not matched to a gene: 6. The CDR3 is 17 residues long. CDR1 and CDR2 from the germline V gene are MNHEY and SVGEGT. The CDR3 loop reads CASSGLAGGRRQETQYF. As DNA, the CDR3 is TGTGCCAGCAGTGGACTAGCGGGAGGGCGTCGACAAGAGACCCAGTACTTC.

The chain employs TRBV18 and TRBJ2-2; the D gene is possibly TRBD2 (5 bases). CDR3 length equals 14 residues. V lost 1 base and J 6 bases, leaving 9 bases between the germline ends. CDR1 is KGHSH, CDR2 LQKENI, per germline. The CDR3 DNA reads TGTGCCAGCTCACCACGAGCGGAGTCCGGGGAGCTGTTTTTT. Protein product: CASSPRAESGELFF.

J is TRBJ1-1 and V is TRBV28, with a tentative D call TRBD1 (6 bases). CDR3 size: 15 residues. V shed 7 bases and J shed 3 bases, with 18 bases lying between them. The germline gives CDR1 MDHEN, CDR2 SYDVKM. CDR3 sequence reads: CASIANGGRHTEAFF. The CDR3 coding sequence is TGTGCCAGCATCGCCAACGGGGGGCGACACACTGAAGCTTTCTTT.

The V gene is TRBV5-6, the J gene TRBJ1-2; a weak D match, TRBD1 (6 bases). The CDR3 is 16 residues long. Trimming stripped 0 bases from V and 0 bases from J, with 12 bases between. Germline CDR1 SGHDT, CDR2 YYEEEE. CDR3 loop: CASSLGGTLTNYGYTF. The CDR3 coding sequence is TGTGCCAGCAGCTTGGGTGGGACACTAACTAACTATGGCTACACCTTC.

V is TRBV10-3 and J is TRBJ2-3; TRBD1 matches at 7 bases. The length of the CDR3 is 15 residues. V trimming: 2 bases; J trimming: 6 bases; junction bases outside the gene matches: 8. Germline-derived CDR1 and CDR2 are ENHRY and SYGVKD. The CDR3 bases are TGTGCCATCAGTGAGCGGGCCGGGACAGTCGATACGCAGTATTTT. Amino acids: CAISERAGTVDTQYF.

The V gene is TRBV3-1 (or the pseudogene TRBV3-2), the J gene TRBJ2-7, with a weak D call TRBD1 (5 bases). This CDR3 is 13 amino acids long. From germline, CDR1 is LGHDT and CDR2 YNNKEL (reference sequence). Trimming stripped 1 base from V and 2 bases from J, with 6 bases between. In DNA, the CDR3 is TGTGCCAGCAGCCAAGGACAGACCTACGAGCAGTACTTC. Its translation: CASSQGQTYEQYF.